These T cell receptor beta chains were read from a single sample in a study of OX40 agonist ivuxolimab in advanced cancers. The table came from immunoSEQ multiplex PCR; TCRdb's copy has only in-frame clones and leaves some out. The sample yields around 60,000 clones, about four fifths seen once. The sequencing used CD4+ or CD8+ T cells sorted from blood, collected in a trial of the OX40 agonist ivuxolimab. The receptors here all came from an adult with an advanced solid tumor such as melanoma, head and neck, liver or kidney cancer. Both conserved end residues are part of each CDR3. The order of the fields is J gene, D gene, V gene, clone size, CDR3 DNA, CDR3 protein. The D gene is left open where the match is weak. A row's size may be missing; if present it is once, few, many or a size class.

TRBJ1-5	-	TRBV29-1	few	TGCAGCGTTGGGGAGATGAGCAATCAGCCCCAGCATTTT	CSVGEMSNQPQHF
TRBJ2-1	TRBD2	TRBV10-3	-	TGTGCCATCAGCGCTACTAGCGGGAGGGCTGGTGAGCAGTTCTTC	CAISATSGRAGEQFF
TRBJ2-7	TRBD2	TRBV5-4	once	TGTGCCAGCAGCCACCGCCAGGGAGGGTACGAGCAGTACTTC	CASSHRQGGYEQYF
TRBJ1-2	-	TRBV18	-	TGTGCCAGCTCACCACCAATGAGCAACTATGGCTACACCTTC	CASSPPMSNYGYTF
TRBJ2-3	-	TRBV7-9	-	TGTGCCAGCAGCTTAGGGGCCAGCACAGATACGCAGTATTTT	CASSLGASTDTQYF
TRBJ1-3	-	TRBV7-3	-	TGTGCCAGCAGCCTCACCCCGGGAAACACCATATATTTT	CASSLTPGNTIYF
TRBJ1-2	TRBD1	TRBV5-4	-	TGTGCCAGCAGCTCCGGGACAGGGAACTCCCGGGGCTACACCTTC	CASSSGTGNSRGYTF
TRBJ1-4	TRBD1	TRBV28	-	TGTGCCAGCAGTGTCGCCGGGACAGGGGTCGAAAAACTGTTTTTT	CASSVAGTGVEKLFF
TRBJ2-7	TRBD1	TRBV2	few	TGTGCCAGCAGTGAAGCATGGACAGGGCACGACGAGCAGTACTTC	CASSEAWTGHDEQYF
TRBJ1-2	-	TRBV5-4	-	TGTGCCAGCAGCCCGGCGGCAGCGCAGAGTCCTGGCTACACCTTC	CASSPAAAQSPGYTF
TRBJ1-1	-	TRBV18	-	TGTGCCAGCTCTCCGACAAGGAACACTGAAGCTTTCTTT	CASSPTRNTEAFF